The clone carrying this T cell receptor beta chain has a single count. Its antigen is as yet unknown. This entry is derived from a study of tumor-infiltrating lymphocytes in localized non-small cell lung cancer. Study as a whole: Resected tumor was paired with non-adjacent uninvolved lung from the same patient. Study-level results: Tumor T-cell fraction was not associated with recurrence-free survival. Available tissue quantity limited TCR sequencing to a patient subset.

The assay was immunoSEQ multiplex PCR, and TCRdb's table has in-frame clones only and misses some. The table shows approximately 5,000 clones, with about 70% occurring only once. Losses at the gene ends were 1 base for V and 4 bases for J; bases not matched to a gene: 9. The CDR3 is made up of 17 amino acids. CDR1 is SGHTA and CDR2 is FQGNSA in the germline V gene. The chain has TRBV7-2 and TRBJ1-5; 8 nucleotides match TRBD1. The sample was lung tumor tissue. This TCR was sampled from a human donor with non-small cell lung cancer. The CDR3 DNA reads TGTGCCAGCAGCTTAGTTCCAGGGGGCCTGGGGAATCAGCCCCAGCATTTT. Amino acid sequence: CASSLVPGGLGNQPQHF.